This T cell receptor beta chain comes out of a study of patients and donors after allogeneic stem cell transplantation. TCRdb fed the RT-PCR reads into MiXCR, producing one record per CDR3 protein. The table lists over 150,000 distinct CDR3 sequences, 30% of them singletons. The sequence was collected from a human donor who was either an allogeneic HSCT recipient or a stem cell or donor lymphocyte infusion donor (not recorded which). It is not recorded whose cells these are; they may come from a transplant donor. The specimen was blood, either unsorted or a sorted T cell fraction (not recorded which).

In nucleotides, the CDR3 is TGCGCCAGCATAAGCGGGGACGAGCAGTACTTC. Its protein product is CASISGDEQYF. The gene calls are TRBV5-1 and TRBJ2-7; TRBD2 agrees at 7 bases. Trimming removed 6 bases from V and 5 bases from J; junction bases left unmatched: 2. Germline V gene data show CDR1 as SGHRS and CDR2 as YFSETQ. This CDR3 is built from 11 residues. The full variable domain, in which reference TRBV5-1 and TRBJ2-7 provide the parts outside the CDR3, is KAGVTQTPRYLIKTRGQQVTLSCSPISGHRSVSWYQQTPGQGLQFLFEYFSETQRNKGNFPGRFSGRQFSNSRSEMNVSTLELGDSALYLCASISGDEQYFGPGTRLTVT.